The rows below give T cell receptor beta chains drawn from one sample of a study of T cell repertoires in cytomegalovirus infection. TCRdb re-called the reads through MiXCR, storing one row per CDR3 protein. Here the sample spans fewer than 550,000 distinct CDR3 sequences, more than 25% being singletons. The material sequenced was PBMCs. These receptors all stem from a human donor in good health (CMV status not recorded). Some clones in this sample may be carry-over from other donors' samples. The CDR3 runs from the conserved cysteine through the conserved F or W. D genes are given only for firm matches. Clone size is not always given. Where it is, it says once, few, many or a class for expanded clones.

V	size	J	D	CDR3	DNA
TRBV20-1	.	TRBJ1-2	TRBD1	CSARDIRFGQGANGYTF	TGCAGTGCTAGAGATATTCGATTCGGACAGGGGGCTAATGGCTACACCTTC
TRBV7-2	many	TRBJ1-6	.	CASSLGSSPLHF	TGTGCCAGCAGCTTAGGCAGTTCACCCCTCCACTTT
TRBV7-2	.	TRBJ2-2	TRBD2	CASSSRLAGGGEEQFF	TGTGCCAGCAGCTCTAGACTAGCGGGGGGCGGCGAGGAGCAGTTTTTT
TRBV29-1	.	TRBJ2-1	TRBD2	CSVEVGLGLAGSNEQFF	TGCAGCGTTGAAGTTGGACTCGGACTAGCGGGATCTAATGAGCAGTTCTTC
TRBV7-2	many	TRBJ2-5	TRBD2	CASSPRLALVGETQYF	TGTGCCAGCAGTCCGAGACTAGCTCTTGTAGGAGAGACCCAGTACTTC
TRBV27	.	TRBJ2-1	.	CASGTHPNEQFF	TGTGCCAGCGGGACGCACCCTAATGAGCAGTTCTTC
TRBV11-2	many	TRBJ2-3	TRBD2	CASSLAGARGADTQYF	TGTGCCAGCAGTCTAGCGGGAGCTAGAGGGGCAGATACGCAGTATTTT
TRBV29-1	.	TRBJ2-1	TRBD2	CSVESGRRYNEQFF	TGCAGCGTTGAGAGCGGGAGGCGCTACAATGAGCAGTTCTTC
TRBV5-1	.	TRBJ2-1	.	CASSLGVGVLNNEQFF	TGCGCCAGCAGCTTGGGGGTGGGGGTTTTGAACAATGAGCAGTTCTTC
TRBV12-3/TRBV12-4	few	TRBJ2-2	.	CASSTMNTGELFF	TGTGCCAGCAGCACCATGAACACCGGGGAGCTGTTTTTT